The T cell receptor beta chain described here comes from a study of cytomegalovirus exposure and HLA in healthy donors. Whole-study findings and limits: A few CMV-associated chains were confirmed in vitro to be specific for CMV antigens.

The study ran its PCR with 60 Vbeta and 13 Jbeta primers. Sequenced by immunoSEQ multiplex PCR; TCRdb stores in-frame clones only, minus some. The repertoire holds 100,000 to 150,000 clones, with roughly 80% as singletons. The ends lost 5 bases at V and 9 bases at J; junction bases unmatched: 6. This CDR3 has 14 amino acids. From germline, CDR1 is MDHEN and CDR2 SYDVKM. Concerning this clone: The target antigen is unknown.

This sequence originates from a woman in her thirties or forties in good health and CMV-seropositive. Material for sequencing was PBMCs. This rearrangement joins TRBV28 to TRBJ2-4, with 11 bases fitting TRBD2. CDR3 protein: CASSPLAGVLIQYF. The CDR3 nucleotides are TGTGCCAGCAGTCCACTAGCGGGAGTTCTCATTCAGTACTTC. Supplemented by reference TRBV28 and TRBJ2-4, the full variable domain reads DVKVTQSSRYLVKRTGEKVFLECVQDMDHENMFWYRQDPGLGLRLIYFSYDVKMKEKGDIPEGYSVSREKKERFSLILESASTNQTSMYLCASSPLAGVLIQYFGAGTRLSVL.